The TCR beta chain under discussion was sequenced for a study of OX40 agonist ivuxolimab in advanced cancers. Across the whole study: People in dose escalation had one of these cancers: hepatocellular carcinoma, melanoma, renal cell or head and neck cancer.

Only in-frame clones appear in the TCRdb table, and some are missing; sequencing was by immunoSEQ multiplex PCR. The table lists about 28,000 clones, 80% of them singletons. The sample holds one count of this clone. Other DNA sequences of this sample code for an identical CDR3. This CDR3 contains 15 residues. With 6 bases clipped from V and 1 base from J, the junction kept 8 bases outside the gene matches. Per germline, CDR1 SNHLY and CDR2 FYNNEI. The chain joins TRBV2 to TRBJ1-2, with 7 bases that match TRBD1. The source of this sequence is an adult with an advanced solid tumor such as melanoma, head and neck, liver or kidney cancer. The sample in question was CD4+ or CD8+ T cells sorted from blood, obtained in a trial of the OX40 agonist ivuxolimab. The CDR3 protein is CASSEWTGRNYGYTF. The CDR3 nucleotides read TGTGCCAGCAGCGAATGGACAGGTCGTAACTATGGCTACACCTTC.